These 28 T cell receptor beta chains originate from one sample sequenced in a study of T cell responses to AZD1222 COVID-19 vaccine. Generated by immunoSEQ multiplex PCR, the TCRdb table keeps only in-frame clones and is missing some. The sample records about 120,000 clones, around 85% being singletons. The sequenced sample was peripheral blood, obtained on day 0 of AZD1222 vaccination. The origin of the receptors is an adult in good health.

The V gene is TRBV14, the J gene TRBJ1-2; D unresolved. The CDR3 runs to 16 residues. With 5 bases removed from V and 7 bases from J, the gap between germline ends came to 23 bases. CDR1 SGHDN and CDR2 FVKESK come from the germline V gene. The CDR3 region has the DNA TGTGCCAGCAGCGCTTTGGCGCACACCCTAAACGGTGGCTACACCTTC. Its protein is CASSALAHTLNGGYTF. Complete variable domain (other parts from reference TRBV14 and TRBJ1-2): EAGVTQFPSHSVIEKGQTVTLRCDPISGHDNLYWYRRVMGKEIKFLLHFVKESKQDESGMPNNRFLAERTGGTYSTLKVQPAELEDSGVYFCASSALAHTLNGGYTFGSGTRLTVV.

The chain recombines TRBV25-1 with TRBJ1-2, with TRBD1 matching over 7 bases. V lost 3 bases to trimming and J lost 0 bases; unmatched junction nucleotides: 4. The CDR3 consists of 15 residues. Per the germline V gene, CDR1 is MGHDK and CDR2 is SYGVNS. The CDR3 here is CASSDQGQSNYGYTF. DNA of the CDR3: TGTGCCAGCAGTGACCAGGGACAGTCTAACTATGGCTACACCTTC.

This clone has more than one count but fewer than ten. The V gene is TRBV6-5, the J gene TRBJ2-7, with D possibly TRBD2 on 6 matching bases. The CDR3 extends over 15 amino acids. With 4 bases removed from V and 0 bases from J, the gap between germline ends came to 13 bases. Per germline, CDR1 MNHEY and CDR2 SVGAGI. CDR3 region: CASSLGGGSSYEQYF. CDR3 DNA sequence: TGTGCCAGCAGTTTGGGAGGAGGGAGCTCCTACGAGCAGTACTTC.

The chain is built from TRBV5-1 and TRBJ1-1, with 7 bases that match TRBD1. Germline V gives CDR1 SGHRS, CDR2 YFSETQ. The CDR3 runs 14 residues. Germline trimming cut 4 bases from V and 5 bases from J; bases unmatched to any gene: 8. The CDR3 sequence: CASSTQGPWTEAFF. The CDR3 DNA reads TGCGCCAGCAGCACACAGGGGCCCTGGACTGAAGCTTTCTTT.

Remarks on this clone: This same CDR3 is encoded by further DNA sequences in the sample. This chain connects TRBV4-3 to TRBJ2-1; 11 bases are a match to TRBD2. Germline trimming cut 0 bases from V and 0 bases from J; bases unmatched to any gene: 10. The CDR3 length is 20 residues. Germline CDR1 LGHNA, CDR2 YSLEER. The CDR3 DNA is TGCGCCAGCAGCCAAGACACCGGGACTAGCGGACTCAGCTCCTACAATGAGCAGTTCTTC. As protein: CASSQDTGTSGLSSYNEQFF.

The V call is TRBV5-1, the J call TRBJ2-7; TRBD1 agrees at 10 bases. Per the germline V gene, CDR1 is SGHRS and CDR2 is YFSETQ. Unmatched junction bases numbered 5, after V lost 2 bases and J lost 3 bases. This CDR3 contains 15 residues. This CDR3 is CASSLKTGGFYEQYF. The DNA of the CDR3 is TGCGCCAGCAGCTTAAAGACAGGGGGCTTCTACGAGCAGTACTTC. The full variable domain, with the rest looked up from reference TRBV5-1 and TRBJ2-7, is KAGVTQTPRYLIKTRGQQVTLSCSPISGHRSVSWYQQTPGQGLQFLFEYFSETQRNKGNFPGRFSGRQFSNSRSEMNVSTLELGDSALYLCASSLKTGGFYEQYFGPGTRLTVT.

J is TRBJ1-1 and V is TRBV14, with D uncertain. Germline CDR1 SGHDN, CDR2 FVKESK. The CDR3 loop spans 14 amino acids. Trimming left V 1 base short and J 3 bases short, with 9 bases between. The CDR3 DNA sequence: TGTGCCAGCAGCCAAGTTGGGTTGGACACTGAAGCTTTCTTT. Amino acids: CASSQVGLDTEAFF.

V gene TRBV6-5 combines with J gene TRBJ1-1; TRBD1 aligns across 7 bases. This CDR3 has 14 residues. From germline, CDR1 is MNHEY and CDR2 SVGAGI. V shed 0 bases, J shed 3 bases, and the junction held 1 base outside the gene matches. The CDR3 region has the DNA TGTGCCAGCAGTTACTCGACAGGGCACACTGAAGCTTTCTTT. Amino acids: CASSYSTGHTEAFF.

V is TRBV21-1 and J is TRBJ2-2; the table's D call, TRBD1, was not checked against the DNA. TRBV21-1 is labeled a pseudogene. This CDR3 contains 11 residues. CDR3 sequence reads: CASSPHGELFF. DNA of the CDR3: TGTGCCAGCAGCCCCCACGGGGAGCTGTTTTTT.

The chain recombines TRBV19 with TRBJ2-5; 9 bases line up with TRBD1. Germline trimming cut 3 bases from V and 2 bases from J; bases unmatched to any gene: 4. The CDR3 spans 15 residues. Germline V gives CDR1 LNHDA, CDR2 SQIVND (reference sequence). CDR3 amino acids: CASSILGQGQETQYF. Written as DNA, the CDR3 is TGTGCCAGTAGTATCTTAGGACAGGGGCAAGAGACCCAGTACTTC. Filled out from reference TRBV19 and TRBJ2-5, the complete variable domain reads DGGITQSPKYLFRKEGQNVTLSCEQNLNHDAMYWYRQDPGQGLRLIYYSQIVNDFQKGDIAEGYSVSREKKESFPLTVTSAQKNPTAFYLCASSILGQGQETQYFGPGTRLLVL.

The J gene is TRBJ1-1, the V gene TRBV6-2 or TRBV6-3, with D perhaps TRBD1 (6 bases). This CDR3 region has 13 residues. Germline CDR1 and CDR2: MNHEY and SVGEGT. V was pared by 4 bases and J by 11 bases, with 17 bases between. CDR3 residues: CASSFYQQGTAFF. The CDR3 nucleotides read TGTGCCAGCAGTTTCTATCAACAGGGAACGGCTTTCTTT.

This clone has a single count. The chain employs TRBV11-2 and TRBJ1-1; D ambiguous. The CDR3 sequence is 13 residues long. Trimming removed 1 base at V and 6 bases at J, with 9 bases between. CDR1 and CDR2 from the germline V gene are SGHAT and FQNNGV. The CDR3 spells CASSLVWGSEAFF. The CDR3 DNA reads TGTGCCAGCAGCTTAGTATGGGGATCTGAAGCTTTCTTT.

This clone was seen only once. This CDR3 is CASSSNPGQAYEQYF. The CDR3 DNA reads TGCGCCAGCAGCTCCAACCCGGGACAGGCCTACGAGCAGTACTTC. The gene calls are TRBV5-1 and TRBJ2-7; 8 bases line up with TRBD1. CDR1 SGHRS and CDR2 YFSETQ come from the germline V gene. The CDR3 has 15 amino acids. The trim removed 3 bases at V and 2 bases at J, leaving 7 bases unmatched.

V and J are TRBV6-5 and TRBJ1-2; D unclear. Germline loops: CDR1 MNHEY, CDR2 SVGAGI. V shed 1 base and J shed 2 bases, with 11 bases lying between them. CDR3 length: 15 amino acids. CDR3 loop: CASSYFVTGNYGYTF. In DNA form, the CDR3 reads TGTGCCAGCAGTTACTTCGTCACGGGGAACTATGGCTACACCTTC.

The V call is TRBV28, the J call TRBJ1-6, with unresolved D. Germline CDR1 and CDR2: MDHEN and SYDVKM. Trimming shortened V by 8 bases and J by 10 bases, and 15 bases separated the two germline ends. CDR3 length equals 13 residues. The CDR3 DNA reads TGTGCCAGCGTGCGGGAAAATTCCTCACCCCTCCACTTT. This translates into CASVRENSSPLHF.

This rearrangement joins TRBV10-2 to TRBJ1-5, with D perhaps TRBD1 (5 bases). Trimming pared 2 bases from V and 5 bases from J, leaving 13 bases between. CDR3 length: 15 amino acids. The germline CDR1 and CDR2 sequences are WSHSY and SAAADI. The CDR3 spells CASSESGGRDQPQHF. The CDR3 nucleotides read TGCGCCAGCAGTGAGAGTGGGGGAAGGGATCAGCCCCAGCATTTT.

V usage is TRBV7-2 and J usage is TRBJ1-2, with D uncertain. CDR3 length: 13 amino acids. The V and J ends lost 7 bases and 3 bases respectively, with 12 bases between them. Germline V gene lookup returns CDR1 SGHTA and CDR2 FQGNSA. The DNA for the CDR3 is TGTGCCAGCAAGTCAGAGTGGGACTATGGCTACACCTTC. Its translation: CASKSEWDYGYTF. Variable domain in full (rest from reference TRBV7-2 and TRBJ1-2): GAGVSQSPSNKVTEKGKDVELRCDPISGHTALYWYRQSLGQGLEFLIYFQGNSAPDKSGLPSDRFSAERTGGSVSTLTIQRTQQEDSAVYLCASKSEWDYGYTFGSGTRLTVV.

The CDR3 region is CASSPTGVYGYTF. The CDR3 coding sequence is TGTGCCAGCAGCCCGACAGGGGTCTATGGCTACACCTTC. The chain uses TRBV11-2 and TRBJ1-2, with 8 bases aligning to TRBD1. The CDR3 extends over 13 amino acids. Germline assignment: CDR1 SGHAT and CDR2 FQNNGV. With 5 bases clipped from V and 4 bases from J, the junction kept 3 bases outside the gene matches. Full variable domain (remainder filled in from reference TRBV11-2 and TRBJ1-2): EAGVAQSPRYKIIEKRQSVAFWCNPISGHATLYWYQQILGQGPKLLIQFQNNGVVDDSQLPKDRFSAERLKGVDSTLKIQPAKLEDSAVYLCASSPTGVYGYTFGSGTRLTVV.

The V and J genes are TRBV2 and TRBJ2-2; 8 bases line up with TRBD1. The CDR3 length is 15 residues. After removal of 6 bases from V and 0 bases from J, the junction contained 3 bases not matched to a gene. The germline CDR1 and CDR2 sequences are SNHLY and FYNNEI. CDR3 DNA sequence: TGTGCCAGCAGGGAACAGGGGGCGAACACCGGGGAGCTGTTTTTT. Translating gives CASREQGANTGELFF.

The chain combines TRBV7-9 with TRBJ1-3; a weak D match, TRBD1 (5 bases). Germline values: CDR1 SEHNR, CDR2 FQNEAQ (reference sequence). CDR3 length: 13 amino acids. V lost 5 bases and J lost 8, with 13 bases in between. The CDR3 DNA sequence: TGTGCCAGCAGCCAAAGGGACGTGGACACCATATATTTT. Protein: CASSQRDVDTIYF.

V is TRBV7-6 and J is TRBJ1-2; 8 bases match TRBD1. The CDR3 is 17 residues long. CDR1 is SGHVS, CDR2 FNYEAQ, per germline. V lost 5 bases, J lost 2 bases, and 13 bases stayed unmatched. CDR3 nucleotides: TGTGCCAGCAGCCCAGGGACAGGATTGACGTCAAACTATGGCTACACCTTC. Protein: CASSPGTGLTSNYGYTF.

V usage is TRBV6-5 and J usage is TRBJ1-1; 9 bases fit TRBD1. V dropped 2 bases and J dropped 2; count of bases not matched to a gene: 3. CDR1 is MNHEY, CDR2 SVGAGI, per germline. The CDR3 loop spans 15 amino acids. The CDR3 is CASSYDRGANTEAFF. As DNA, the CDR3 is TGTGCCAGCAGTTACGACAGGGGGGCAAACACTGAAGCTTTCTTT.

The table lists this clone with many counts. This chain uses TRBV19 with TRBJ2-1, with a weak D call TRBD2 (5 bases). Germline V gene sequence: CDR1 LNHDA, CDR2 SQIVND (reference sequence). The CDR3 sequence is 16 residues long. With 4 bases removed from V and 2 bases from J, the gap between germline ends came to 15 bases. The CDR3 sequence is CASSKDLGVTYNEQFF. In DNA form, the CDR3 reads TGTGCCAGTAGTAAGGACCTGGGAGTCACCTACAATGAGCAGTTCTTC.

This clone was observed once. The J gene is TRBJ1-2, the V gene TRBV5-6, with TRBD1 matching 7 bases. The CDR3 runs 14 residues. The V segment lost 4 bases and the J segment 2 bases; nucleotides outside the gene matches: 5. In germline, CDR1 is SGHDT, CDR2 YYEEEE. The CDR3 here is CASSPRDRNYGYTF. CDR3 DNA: TGTGCCAGCAGCCCGAGGGACAGAAACTATGGCTACACCTTC.

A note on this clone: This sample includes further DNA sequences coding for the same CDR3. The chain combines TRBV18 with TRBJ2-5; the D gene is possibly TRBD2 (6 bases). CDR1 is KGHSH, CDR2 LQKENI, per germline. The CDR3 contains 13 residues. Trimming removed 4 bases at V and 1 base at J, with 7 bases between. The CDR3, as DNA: TGTGCCAGCTCACAGGGACTCCAAGAGACCCAGTACTTC. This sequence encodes CASSQGLQETQYF.

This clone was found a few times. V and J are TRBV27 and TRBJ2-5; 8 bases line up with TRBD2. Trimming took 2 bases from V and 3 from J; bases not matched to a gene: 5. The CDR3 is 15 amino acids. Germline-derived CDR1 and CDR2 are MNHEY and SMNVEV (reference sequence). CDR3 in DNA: TGTGCCAGCAGTTTAAACGCGGGGGGAAAAGAGACCCAGTACTTC. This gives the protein CASSLNAGGKETQYF.

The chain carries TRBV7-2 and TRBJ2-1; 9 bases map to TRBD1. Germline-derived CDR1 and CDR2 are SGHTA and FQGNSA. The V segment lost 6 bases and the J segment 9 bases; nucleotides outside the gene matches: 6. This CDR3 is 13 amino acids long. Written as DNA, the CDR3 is TGTGCCAGCAGTACCACAGGGGGCCTTGAGCAGTTCTTC. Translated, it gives CASSTTGGLEQFF.

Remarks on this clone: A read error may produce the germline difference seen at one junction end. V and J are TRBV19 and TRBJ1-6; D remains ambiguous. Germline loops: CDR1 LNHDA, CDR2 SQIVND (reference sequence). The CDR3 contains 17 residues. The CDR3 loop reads CVSSIDGVTTYNSPLHF. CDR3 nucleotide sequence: TGTGTCAGTAGTATAGATGGAGTAACCACCTATAATTCACCCCTCCACTTT.